Below are 8 T cell receptor beta chains sequenced from a single sample in a study of tumor-infiltrating lymphocytes in localized non-small cell lung cancer. The data were produced by immunoSEQ multiplex PCR, yet TCRdb's version contains in-frame clones alone and is incomplete. Of roughly 7,000 clones in the sample, about three fifths were seen once. Sample: uninvolved lung tissue not adjacent to the tumor. The receptors here all came from a human donor with non-small cell lung cancer.

CDR3 DNA: TGTGCCAGCAGCTTAGATGTGGACTTAAACTATGGCTACACCTTC. This encodes CASSLDVDLNYGYTF. The rearrangement joins TRBV11-2 to TRBJ1-2, with unresolved D. The length of the CDR3 is 15 residues. V was pared by 0 bases and J by 2 bases, with 10 bases between. Germline V gives CDR1 SGHAT, CDR2 FQNNGV.

In its sample, this clone was seen once. J is TRBJ2-1 and V is TRBV5-4; 9 bases are shared with TRBD1. The germline V gene has CDR1 SGHNT and CDR2 YYREEE (reference sequence). V gave up 0 bases and J gave up 9 bases; unmatched junction bases: 13. The CDR3 totals 17 residues. The CDR3 sequence is CASSLGFRDRVTGEQFF. The CDR3 coding sequence is TGTGCCAGCAGCTTGGGCTTCCGGGACAGGGTCACGGGTGAGCAGTTCTTC.

The rearrangement joins TRBV14 to TRBJ2-7; D unresolved. The germline V and J ends were trimmed by 4 bases and 10 bases, with 20 bases remaining between them. The CDR3 length is 14 residues. Germline V lookup: CDR1 SGHDN, CDR2 FVKESK. The CDR3 nucleotides read TGTGCCAGCAGCCCCGCAGTGGGCAGGCGTCCCCAGTACTTC. Translated: CASSPAVGRRPQYF.

This clone came up once. The rearrangement uses TRBV30 and TRBJ1-4; no clear D. There are 13 residues in the CDR3. Germline CDR1 GTSNPN, CDR2 SVGIG (reference sequence). The V gene lost 5 bases and the J gene lost 4 bases, with 11 bases spanning the gap. The CDR3 coding sequence is TGTGCCTGGCACAGATTCAATAATGAAAAACTGTTTTTT. This sequence encodes CAWHRFNNEKLFF.

The CDR3 DNA reads as TGTGCCAGCAGCTTATACACAGATACGCAGTATTTT. Its protein product is CASSLYTDTQYF. The chain uses TRBV7-8 and TRBJ2-3, with D uncertain. V lost 2 bases and J 2 bases, leaving 2 bases between the germline ends. Germline V lookup: CDR1 SGHVS, CDR2 FQNEAQ. There are 12 residues in the CDR3.

The rearrangement joins TRBV6-5 to TRBJ1-5; the D gene is possibly TRBD1 (6 bases). The CDR3 length is 13 residues. Germline CDR1 and CDR2: MNHEY and SVGAGI. Trimming removed 5 bases at V and 7 bases at J, with 12 bases between. The CDR3 region is CASSKGQGQPQHF. In nucleotides, the CDR3 is TGTGCCAGCAGTAAAGGGCAGGGGCAGCCCCAGCATTTT.

Only a few counts were recorded for this clone. The rearrangement links TRBV30 to TRBJ1-2; D is unresolved. The CDR3 has 13 residues. Trimming took 2 bases from V and 6 from J, leaving 13 bases between them. The V gene's germline CDR1 is GTSNPN and CDR2 SVGIG (reference sequence). For the CDR3, the DNA is TGTGCCTGGAGTACTCAAGTGTATGATGGCTACACCTTC. Protein sequence: CAWSTQVYDGYTF. Drawing the rest from reference TRBV30 and TRBJ1-2, the complete variable domain is SQTIHQWPATLVQPVGSPLSLECTVEGTSNPNLYWYRQAAGRGLQLLFYSVGIGQISSEVPQNLSASRPQDRQFILSSKKLLLSDSGFYLCAWSTQVYDGYTFGSGTRLTVV.

This sequence joins TRBV14 and TRBJ2-7, with a tentative D call TRBD1 (5 bases). The CDR3 is 14 residues long. Trimming left V 0 bases short and J 3 bases short, with 9 bases between. Germline loops: CDR1 SGHDN, CDR2 FVKESK. CDR3 in DNA: TGTGCCAGCAGCCAAGACCCAGGGATCTACGAGCAGTACTTC. Translated: CASSQDPGIYEQYF.